This TCR beta chain was obtained from a study of T cell responses to AZD1222 COVID-19 vaccine. Points from the study as a whole: After two AZD1222 doses, spike-specific TCR breadth and depth rose versus day 0.

The table came from immunoSEQ multiplex PCR; TCRdb's copy has only in-frame clones and leaves some out. This table has approximately 120,000 clones, roughly 90% appearing once. Germline-derived CDR1 and CDR2 are SGHAT and FQNNGV. V lost 2 bases and J lost 3; bases outside the gene matches: 5. The CDR3 runs 17 residues. To note about this clone: No antigen is known for it.

The sequence came from an adult in good health. The material sequenced was peripheral blood, taken on day 0 of AZD1222 vaccination. The J gene is TRBJ2-7, the V gene TRBV11-2, with TRBD2 identical over 15 bases. The CDR3 DNA sequence: TGTGCCAGCAGCTTAAACCTGGGACTAGCGGGAGGCTACGAGCAGTACTTC. Translating it yields CASSLNLGLAGGYEQYF.